A single sample is the source of the 24 T cell receptor beta chains below, sequenced in a study of shared clonotypes between healthy human individuals. The data were produced by immunoSEQ multiplex PCR, yet TCRdb's version contains in-frame clones alone and is incomplete. The sample has about 2.4 million clones; under 95% are singletons. Source material: naive CD4+ T cells from PBMCs. The subset denotes: CD45RA+ positively selected. These receptor sequences come from a man aged 18-30 years in good health. Some clones in this sample may be carry-over from other donors' samples.

The rearrangement uses TRBV28 and TRBJ2-3, with a tentative D call TRBD2 (6 bases). The CDR3 loop spans 18 amino acids. The germline V gene encodes CDR1 MDHEN and CDR2 SYDVKM. V lost 6 bases, J lost 1 base, and 23 bases lay in between. In DNA, the CDR3 is TGTGCCAGCAGCTTTACCCTCCGGGGGAGGCCCGGCACAGATACGCAGTATTTT. Translated, it gives CASSFTLRGRPGTDTQYF.

The rearrangement uses TRBV5-1 and TRBJ1-2; 8 positions match TRBD1. The germline V gene encodes CDR1 SGHRS and CDR2 YFSETQ. CDR3 size: 16 residues. J lost 4 bases, V lost 4 bases, and 12 bases had no gene match. This CDR3 is CASSTNPGQAPYGYTF. The CDR3 DNA sequence: TGCGCCAGCAGCACCAACCCGGGACAGGCCCCCTATGGCTACACCTTC.

The chain couples TRBV10-1 to TRBJ1-1; D unclear. The CDR3 covers 13 residues. The V end lost 6 bases, the J end lost 5 bases, and 13 bases lay between the germline ends. CDR1 and CDR2 (germline): WNHNN, SYGVQD (reference sequence). The CDR3 region has the DNA TGCGCCAGCAGGGCCACCGAGACGACTGAAGCTTTCTTT. Encoded protein: CASRATETTEAFF.

The chain employs TRBV5-6 and TRBJ2-1; D is perhaps TRBD1 (6 bases). V was shortened by 2 bases and J by 7 bases, with 10 bases between the two germline ends. The V gene's germline CDR1 is SGHDT and CDR2 YYEEEE. This CDR3 contains 13 residues. The DNA of the CDR3 is TGTGCCAGCAGCTTTGGACAGTCAAATGAGCAGTTCTTC. It yields the protein CASSFGQSNEQFF.

The chain couples TRBV6-4 to TRBJ2-1; 9 bases are a match to TRBD1. With V trimmed by 0 bases and J by 6 bases, 3 bases remained unmatched. CDR3 length equals 15 residues. Germline CDR1 and CDR2: MRHNA and SNTAGT. CDR3 bases: TGTGCCAGCAGTGACTCGGGACAGGGAGGCAATGAGCAGTTCTTC. Its translation is CASSDSGQGGNEQFF.

The rearrangement uses TRBV18 and TRBJ2-7; 8 bases fit TRBD1. The length of the CDR3 is 16 residues. Germline lookup yields CDR1 KGHSH and CDR2 LQKENI. V dropped 1 base and J dropped 2; count of bases not matched to a gene: 7. The CDR3, as DNA: TGTGCCAGCTCACCACAAACCGGGACAGGAGCCTACGAGCAGTACTTC. This gives the protein CASSPQTGTGAYEQYF.

Notes on this clone: The junction departs from germline at one end; a sequencing error may be responsible. The chain uses TRBV6-1 and TRBJ2-6; no clear D. Germline lookup yields CDR1 MNHNS and CDR2 SASEGT. The CDR3 runs 13 residues. CDR3 bases: TGTGCCAGCAGTGAAGAGATTATAGGGTTGAAGGCTTTC. This sequence encodes CASSEEIIGLKAF.

The chain has TRBV15 and TRBJ2-7; D ambiguous. The germline V gene encodes CDR1 LNHNV and CDR2 YYDKDF (reference sequence). The V end lost 1 base, the J end lost 0 bases, and 7 bases lay between the germline ends. CDR3 length equals 14 residues. The CDR3 sequence: CATSRAALSYEQYF. The CDR3 DNA reads TGTGCCACCAGCAGAGCCGCCCTCTCCTACGAGCAGTACTTC.

Notes on this clone: Different DNA sequences within this sample yield the same CDR3. CDR3 coding DNA: TGCGCCAGCAGCTTAGGAGGGACGACCTACGAGCAGTACTTC. It is translated as CASSLGGTTYEQYF. The rearrangement joins TRBV5-1 to TRBJ2-7; possibly TRBD2 for D (6 bases). This CDR3 spans 14 amino acids. Germline values: CDR1 SGHRS, CDR2 YFSETQ. Between the trimmed V and J ends, which lost 2 bases and 2 bases, there was a span of 11 bases.

V and J are TRBV19 and TRBJ1-1; no firm D call. The CDR3 contains 14 residues. Germline V gives CDR1 LNHDA, CDR2 SQIVND (reference sequence). V was cut by 4 bases and J by 4 bases, with 13 bases left in between. CDR3 in amino acids: CASSTRCIVTEAFF. CDR3 DNA sequence: TGTGCCAGTAGTACCAGGTGCATAGTCACTGAAGCTTTCTTT.

A word on this clone: The sample contains more than one DNA sequence encoding this CDR3. This chain links TRBV2 with TRBJ2-7; 8 bases align to TRBD1. Losses at the gene ends were 3 bases for V and 3 bases for J; bases not matched to a gene: 4. The length of the CDR3 is 14 residues. Germline CDR1 and CDR2: SNHLY and FYNNEI. The CDR3 loop reads CASSDQGALYEQYF. The DNA for the CDR3 is TGTGCCAGCAGTGATCAGGGGGCTCTCTACGAGCAGTACTTC.

Concerning this clone itself: Other DNA sequences from this sample encode an identical CDR3 as well. CDR3 region: CASSPRAYGYTF. The DNA for the CDR3 is TGTGCCAGCAGCCCTCGGGCCTATGGCTACACCTTC. V is TRBV7-2 and J is TRBJ1-2; D is uncertain. Trimming removed 5 bases at V and 4 bases at J, with 8 bases between. Germline V gene lookup returns CDR1 SGHTA and CDR2 FQGNSA. CDR3 length: 12 residues.

As to this clone: Other nucleotide sequences from this sample produce the same CDR3. This chain uses TRBV5-4 with TRBJ2-3; D unclear. The V and J ends lost 1 base and 1 base respectively, with 4 bases between them. The germline V gene has CDR1 SGHNT and CDR2 YYREEE (reference sequence). This CDR3 has 13 amino acids. CDR3 DNA: TGTGCCAGCAGCTTGCGAGGCACAGATACGCAGTATTTT. Translation gives CASSLRGTDTQYF. The whole variable domain, remainder taken from reference TRBV5-4 and TRBJ2-3, is ETGVTQSPTHLIKTRGQQVTLRCSSQSGHNTVSWYQQALGQGPQFIFQYYREEENGRGNFPPRFSGLQFPNYSSELNVNALELDDSALYLCASSLRGTDTQYFGPGTRLTVL.

The gene calls are TRBV11-3 and TRBJ2-2; tentatively, D is TRBD1 (6 bases). The germline gives CDR1 SGHNT, CDR2 YENEEA. V was shortened by 2 bases and J by 2 bases, with 12 bases between the two germline ends. This CDR3 has 16 residues. Written as DNA, the CDR3 is TGTGCCAGCAGCTTACACAACAGGGTTAACACCGGGGAGCTGTTTTTT. Translating gives CASSLHNRVNTGELFF.

The gene calls are TRBV5-1 and TRBJ1-3; D is possibly TRBD1 (5 bases). CDR3 size: 16 residues. The V gene's germline CDR1 is SGHRS and CDR2 YFSETQ. Trimming took off 0 bases at V and 0 bases at J, with 10 bases between the two ends. CDR3 in DNA: TGCGCCAGCAGCTTGGTTGGGACCAGCTCTGGAAACACCATATATTTT. Its translation: CASSLVGTSSGNTIYF.

The chain joins TRBV6-6 to TRBJ2-1; a weak D match, TRBD2 (6 bases). CDR1 is MNHNY and CDR2 is SVGAGI in the germline V gene (reference sequence). The CDR3 is 13 residues long. Trimming took off 10 bases at V and 9 bases at J, with 19 bases between the two ends. The CDR3 DNA reads as TGTGCCACCAATCGGAGGGGTGGTCGTGAGCAGTTCTTC. It yields the protein CATNRRGGREQFF.

The V call is TRBV5-4, the J call TRBJ2-7, with TRBD2 identical over 7 bases. The junction had 4 bases not matched to a gene; V was cut back by 3 bases and J by 1 base. In germline, CDR1 is SGHNT, CDR2 YYREEE (reference sequence). CDR3 length: 14 residues. Written as DNA, the CDR3 is TGTGCCAGCAGCTCCGGGGGGAGGTCCTACGAGCAGTACTTC. Amino acid sequence: CASSSGGRSYEQYF.

The rearrangement joins TRBV9 to TRBJ2-5; D not resolved. From germline, CDR1 is SGDLS and CDR2 YYNGEE. V gave up 4 bases and J gave up 2 bases, with 21 bases separating them. The length of the CDR3 is 17 residues. The CDR3 region has the DNA TGTGCCAGCAGCCTATCCGTAGGGAAGGGTTATCAAGAGACCCAGTACTTC. This encodes CASSLSVGKGYQETQYF.

The genes are TRBV10-3 and TRBJ2-2; 9 nucleotides align to TRBD1. Germline V gives CDR1 ENHRY, CDR2 SYGVKD. The CDR3 is made up of 17 amino acids. The trim removed 3 bases at V and 4 bases at J, leaving 9 bases unmatched. CDR3 in amino acids: CAISEWGTGPGTGELFF. CDR3 coding DNA: TGTGCCATCAGTGAATGGGGGACAGGGCCGGGCACCGGGGAGCTGTTTTTT.

The CDR3 spells CAWKSGSHRRETQYF. CDR3 bases: TGTGCCTGGAAGAGTGGTAGCCATCGCAGAGAGACCCAGTACTTC. The chain recombines TRBV30 with TRBJ2-5; D is unclear. Germline V CDR1 and CDR2: GTSNPN, SVGIG (reference sequence). The V and J ends lost 4 bases and 4 bases respectively, with 19 bases between them. The CDR3 is 15 residues long.

J is TRBJ1-1 and V is TRBV7-8; D unclear. The CDR3 is made up of 15 amino acids. Trimming left V 1 base short and J 4 bases short, with 13 bases between. CDR1 and CDR2 (germline): SGHVS, FQNEAQ. The CDR3 nucleotides read TGTGCCAGCAGCTTAGTCCCAGACCCAAGCACTGAAGCTTTCTTT. Encoded protein: CASSLVPDPSTEAFF. The complete variable domain, with remaining parts taken from reference TRBV7-8 and TRBJ1-1, reads GAGVSQSPRYKVAKRGQDVALRCDPISGHVSLFWYQQALGQGPEFLTYFQNEAQLDKSGLPSDRFFAERPEGSVSTLKIQRTQQEDSAVYLCASSLVPDPSTEAFFGQGTRLTVV.

This chain uses TRBV4-2 with TRBJ2-2; 13 positions agree with TRBD2. Germline assignment: CDR1 LGHNA and CDR2 YNFKEQ. Trimming removed 4 bases from V and 1 base from J; junction bases left unmatched: 6. This CDR3 contains 18 residues. Here the CDR3 reads CASSRLLAGGWNTGELFF. The CDR3 coding sequence is TGTGCCAGCAGCCGGTTACTAGCGGGAGGGTGGAACACCGGGGAGCTGTTTTTT.

This clone was seen only once. The chain employs TRBV5-1 and TRBJ1-1; D is ambiguous. The CDR3 is 15 amino acids. With 4 bases removed from V and 5 bases from J, the gap between germline ends came to 18 bases. Per the germline V gene, CDR1 is SGHRS and CDR2 is YFSETQ. The CDR3 region is CASSRTPGEGTEAFF. The CDR3 bases are TGCGCCAGCAGCCGGACCCCCGGGGAGGGAACTGAAGCTTTCTTT.

With regard to this clone: Other DNA sequences in this specimen translate into the identical CDR3. The V call is TRBV5-1, the J call TRBJ2-1, with TRBD2 as a possible D gene (5 bases). V was trimmed by 1 base and J by 2 bases, leaving 7 bases between them. The CDR3 is made up of 14 amino acids. CDR1 is SGHRS, CDR2 YFSETQ, per germline. The CDR3 coding sequence is TGCGCCAGCAGCTTGACGGGGACCTACAATGAGCAGTTCTTC. This sequence encodes CASSLTGTYNEQFF.